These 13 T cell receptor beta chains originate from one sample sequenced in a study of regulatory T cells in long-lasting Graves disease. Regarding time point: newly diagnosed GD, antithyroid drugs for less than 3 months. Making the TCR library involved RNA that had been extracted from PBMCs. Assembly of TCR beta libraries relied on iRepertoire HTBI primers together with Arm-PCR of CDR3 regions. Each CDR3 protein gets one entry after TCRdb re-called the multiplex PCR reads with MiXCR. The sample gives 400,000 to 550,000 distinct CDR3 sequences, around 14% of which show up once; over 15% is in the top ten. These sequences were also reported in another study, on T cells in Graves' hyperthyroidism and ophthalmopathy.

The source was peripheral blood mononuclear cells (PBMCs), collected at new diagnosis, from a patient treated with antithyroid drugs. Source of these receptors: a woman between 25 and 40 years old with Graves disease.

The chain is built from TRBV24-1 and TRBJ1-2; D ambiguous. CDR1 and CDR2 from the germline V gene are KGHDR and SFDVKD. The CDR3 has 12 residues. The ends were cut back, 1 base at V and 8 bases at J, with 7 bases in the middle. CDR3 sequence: CATSDLTRGYTF. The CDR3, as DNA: TGTGCCACCAGTGATTTAACGAGAGGCTACACCTTC.

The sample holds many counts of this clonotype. CDR3 DNA: TGCAGTGCTAGTTCGACTAGCGGGAACGCCTACGAGCAGTACTTC. The encoded protein is CSASSTSGNAYEQYF. The rearrangement links TRBV20-1 to TRBJ2-7, with TRBD2 identical over 11 bases. The germline V gene has CDR1 DFQATT and CDR2 SNEGSKA (reference sequence). This CDR3 is built from 15 residues. V shed 3 bases and J 2 bases; nucleotides not matched to a gene: 6.

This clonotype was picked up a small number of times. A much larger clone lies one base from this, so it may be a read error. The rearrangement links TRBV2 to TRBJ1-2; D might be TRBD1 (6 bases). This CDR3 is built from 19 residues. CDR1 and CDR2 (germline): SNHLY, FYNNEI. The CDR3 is CASSEAFVRGNGINYGCTF. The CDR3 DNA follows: TGTGCCAGCAGTGAAGCCTTTGTCAGGGGAAACGGGATCAACTATGGCTGCACCTTC.

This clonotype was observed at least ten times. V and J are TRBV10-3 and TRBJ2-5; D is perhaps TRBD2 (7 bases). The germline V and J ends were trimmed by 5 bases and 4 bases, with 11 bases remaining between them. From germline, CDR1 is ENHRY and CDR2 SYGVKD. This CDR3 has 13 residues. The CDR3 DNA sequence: TGTGCCATCAGTTACAGGGAGGGAGAGACCCAGTACTTC. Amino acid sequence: CAISYREGETQYF.

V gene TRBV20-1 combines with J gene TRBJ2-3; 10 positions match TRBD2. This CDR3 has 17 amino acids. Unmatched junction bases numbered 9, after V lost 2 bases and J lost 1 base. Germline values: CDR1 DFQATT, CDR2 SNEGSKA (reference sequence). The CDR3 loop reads CSARLAGDPQGTDTQYF. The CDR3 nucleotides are TGCAGTGCTAGACTAGCGGGAGACCCCCAGGGCACAGATACGCAGTATTTT.

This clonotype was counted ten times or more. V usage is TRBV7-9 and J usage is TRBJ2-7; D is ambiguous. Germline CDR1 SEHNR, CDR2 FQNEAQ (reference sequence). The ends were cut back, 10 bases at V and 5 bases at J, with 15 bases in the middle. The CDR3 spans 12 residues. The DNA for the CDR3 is TGTGCCACCGACCCTAGGCTCGACGAGCAGTACTTC. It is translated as CATDPRLDEQYF. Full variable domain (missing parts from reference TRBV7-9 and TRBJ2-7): DTGVSQNPRHKITKRGQNVTFRCDPISEHNRLYWYRQTLGQGPEFLTYFQNEAQLEKSRLLSDRFSAERPKGSFSTLEIQRTEQGDSAMYLCATDPRLDEQYFGPGTRLTVT.

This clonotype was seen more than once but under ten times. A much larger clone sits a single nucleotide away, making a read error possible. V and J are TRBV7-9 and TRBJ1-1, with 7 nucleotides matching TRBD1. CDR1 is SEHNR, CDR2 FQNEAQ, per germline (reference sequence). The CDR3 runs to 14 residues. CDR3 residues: CASSTGTANTGAFF. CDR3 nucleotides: TGTGCCAGCAGTACCGGGACAGCGAACACTGGAGCTTTCTTT.

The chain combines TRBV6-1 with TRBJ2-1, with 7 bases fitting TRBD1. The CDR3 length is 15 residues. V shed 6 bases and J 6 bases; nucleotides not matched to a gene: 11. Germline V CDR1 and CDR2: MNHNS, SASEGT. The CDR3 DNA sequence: TGTGCCAGCAGACCTGACAGGGATGAGTTCAATGAGCAGTTCTTC. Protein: CASRPDRDEFNEQFF.

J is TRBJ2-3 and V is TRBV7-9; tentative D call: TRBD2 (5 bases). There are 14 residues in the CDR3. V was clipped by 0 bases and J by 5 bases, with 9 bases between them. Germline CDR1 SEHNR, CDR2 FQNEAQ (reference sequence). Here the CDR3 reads CASSLASDLDTQYF. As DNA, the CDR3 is TGTGCCAGCAGCTTAGCTTCGGACTTAGATACGCAGTATTTT. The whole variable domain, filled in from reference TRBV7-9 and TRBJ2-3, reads DTGVSQNPRHKITKRGQNVTFRCDPISEHNRLYWYRQTLGQGPEFLTYFQNEAQLEKSRLLSDRFSAERPKGSFSTLEIQRTEQGDSAMYLCASSLASDLDTQYFGPGTRLTVL.

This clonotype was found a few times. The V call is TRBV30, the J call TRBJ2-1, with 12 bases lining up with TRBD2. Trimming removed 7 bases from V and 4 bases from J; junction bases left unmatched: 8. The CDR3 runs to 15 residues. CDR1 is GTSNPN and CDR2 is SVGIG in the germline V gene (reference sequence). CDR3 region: CASAQGLAGYNEQFF. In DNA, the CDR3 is TGTGCCTCAGCCCAGGGACTAGCGGGTTACAATGAGCAGTTCTTC.

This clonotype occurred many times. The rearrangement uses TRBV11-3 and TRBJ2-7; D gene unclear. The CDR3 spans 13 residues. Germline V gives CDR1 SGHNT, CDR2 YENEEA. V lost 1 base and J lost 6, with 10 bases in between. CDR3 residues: CASSLGRPGEQYF. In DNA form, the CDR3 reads TGTGCCAGCAGCTTAGGGCGGCCCGGCGAGCAGTACTTC.

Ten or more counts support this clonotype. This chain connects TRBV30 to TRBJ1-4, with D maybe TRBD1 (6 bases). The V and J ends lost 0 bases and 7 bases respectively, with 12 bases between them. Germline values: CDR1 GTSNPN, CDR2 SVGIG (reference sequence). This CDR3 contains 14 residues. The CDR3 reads CAWSVVGGSEKLFF. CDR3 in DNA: TGTGCCTGGAGTGTAGTAGGGGGGAGTGAAAAACTGTTTTTT.

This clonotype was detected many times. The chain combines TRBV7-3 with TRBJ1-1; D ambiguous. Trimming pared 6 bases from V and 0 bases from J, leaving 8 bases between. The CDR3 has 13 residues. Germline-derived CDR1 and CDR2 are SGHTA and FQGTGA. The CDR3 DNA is TGTGCCAGCAGTTCCAGTATGAACACTGAAGCTTTCTTT. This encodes CASSSSMNTEAFF. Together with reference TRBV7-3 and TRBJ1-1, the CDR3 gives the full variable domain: GAGVSQTPSNKVTEKGKYVELRCDPISGHTALYWYRQSLGQGPEFLIYFQGTGAADDSGLPNDRFFAVRPEGSVSTLKIQRTERGDSAVYLCASSSSMNTEAFFGQGTRLTVV.